This entry describes one TCR beta chain. The antigen is not known. The sample comes from a study of beta chain features in type 1 diabetes. Every bit of the isolated RNA underwent reverse transcription, so sequencing read expressed TCRB transcripts. The repertoire was sequenced with immunoSEQ multiplex PCR; TCRdb's copy has only in-frame clones and lacks some. The data show around 280,000 clones, roughly 15% seen once. Findings and caveats of the study: A greater similarity of naive, central memory and Treg TCRB repertoires was seen among patients than among healthy donors. A moderate, significant TCRB CDR3 shortening appeared in type 1 diabetes across four CD4+ subsets.

CD45RO/CCR7/CD25/CD127/CD95/CD27 sorting isolated CD4+ naive, central memory, regulatory and stem cell-like memory cells. The CDR3 totals 14 residues. J gave up 0 bases and V 5 bases, and 3 bases lay outside the gene matches. The germline gives CDR1 SGHRS, CDR2 YFSETQ. This sequence originates from a man between 18 and 35 years old with type 1 diabetes. Sequencing input: naive CD4+ T cells from blood. The chain employs TRBV5-1 and TRBJ1-1; TRBD1 matches 8 bases. The CDR3 nucleotides are TGCGCCAGCAGACGGACAGGGATGAACACTGAAGCTTTCTTT. Translation: CASRRTGMNTEAFF.